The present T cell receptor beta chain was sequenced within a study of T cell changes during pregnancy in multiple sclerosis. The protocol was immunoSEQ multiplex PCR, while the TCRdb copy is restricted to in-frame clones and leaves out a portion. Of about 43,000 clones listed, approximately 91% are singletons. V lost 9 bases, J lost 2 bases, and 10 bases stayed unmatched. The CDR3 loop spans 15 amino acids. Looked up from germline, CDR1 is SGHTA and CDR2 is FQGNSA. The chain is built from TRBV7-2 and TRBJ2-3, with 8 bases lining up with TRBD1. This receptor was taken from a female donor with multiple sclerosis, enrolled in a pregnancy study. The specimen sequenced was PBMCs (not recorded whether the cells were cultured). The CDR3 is CASDWGTGVTDTQYF. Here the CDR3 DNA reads TGTGCCAGTGATTGGGGGACAGGTGTCACAGATACGCAGTATTTT.